This T cell receptor (beta chain) emerged from a study of T cells of healthy individuals. From the 5' RACE reads, TCRdb called clonotypes with MiXCR, one entry per CDR3 protein. This table holds 95,000 to 100,000 distinct CDR3 sequences, around 17% found once. This clonotype originated in a human donor in good health.

The DNA of the CDR3 is TGTGCCAGCAGCCCTGACGGCCGCTATGGCTACACCTTC. It codes for CASSPDGRYGYTF. The gene calls are TRBV3-1 and TRBJ1-2; D remains unclear. This CDR3 contains 13 residues. Trimming removed 4 bases at V and 4 bases at J, with 10 bases between. CDR1 and CDR2 from the germline V gene are LGHDT and YNNKEL (reference sequence).